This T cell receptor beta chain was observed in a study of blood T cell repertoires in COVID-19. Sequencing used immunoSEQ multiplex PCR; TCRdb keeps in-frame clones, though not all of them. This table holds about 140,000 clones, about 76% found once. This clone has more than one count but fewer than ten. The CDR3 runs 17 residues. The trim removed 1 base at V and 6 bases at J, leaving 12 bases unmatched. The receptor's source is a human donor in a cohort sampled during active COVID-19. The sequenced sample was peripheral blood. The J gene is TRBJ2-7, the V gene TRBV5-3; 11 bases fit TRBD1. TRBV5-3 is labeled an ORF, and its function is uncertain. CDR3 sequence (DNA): TGTGCCAGAAGCTTGTGGCCCTCAGGACAGGGGGCGGGCGAGCAGTACTTC. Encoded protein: CARSLWPSGQGAGEQYF.